This TCR beta chain was obtained from a study of blood T cell repertoires in COVID-19. Using immunoSEQ multiplex PCR, the repertoire was profiled, and TCRdb retains in-frame clones only, with some absent. The sample has under 150,000 clones, approximately 81% seen once. Germline CDR1 SGHTA, CDR2 FQGNSA. This CDR3 is 13 amino acids long. V was clipped by 0 bases and J by 6 bases, with 6 bases between them. V and J are TRBV7-2 and TRBJ2-1; D remains unclear. The TCR originated in a human donor in a cohort sampled during active COVID-19. Sequencing was done on a sample of peripheral blood. The CDR3 sequence is CASSLALVNEQFF. CDR3 coding DNA: TGTGCCAGCAGCTTAGCGCTAGTCAATGAGCAGTTCTTC.